Shown below are 3 T cell receptor beta chains from a single sample sequenced in a study of cytomegalovirus exposure and HLA in healthy donors. The repertoire was sequenced with immunoSEQ multiplex PCR; TCRdb's copy has only in-frame clones and lacks some. This sample has more than 45,000 clones, with roughly 89% found just once. Material: PBMCs. The receptors here all came from a young woman in good health and CMV-seronegative.

The chain recombines TRBV14 with TRBJ2-2; a weak D match, TRBD2 (6 bases). Germline CDR1 reads SGHDN; CDR2 reads FVKESK. The CDR3 contains 15 residues. Trimming cost V 4 bases and J 4 bases, with 13 bases left between them. Here the CDR3 reads CASSLRLDGTGELFF. Here the CDR3 DNA reads TGTGCCAGCAGCCTACGACTAGACGGCACCGGGGAGCTGTTTTTT.

The rearrangement links TRBV5-6 to TRBJ2-7; D possibly corresponds to TRBD2 (5 bases). CDR3 size: 15 residues. The ends were cut back, 4 bases at V and 0 bases at J, with 14 bases in the middle. Germline V CDR1 and CDR2: SGHDT, YYEEEE. This CDR3 reads CASSPRRRSSYEQYF. In DNA form, the CDR3 reads TGTGCCAGCAGCCCGCGGCGGAGGTCCTCCTACGAGCAGTACTTC. The full variable domain, rest sourced from reference TRBV5-6 and TRBJ2-7, is DAGVTQSPTHLIKTRGQQVTLRCSPKSGHDTVSWYQQALGQGPQFIFQYYEEEERQRGNFPDRFSGHQFPNYSSELNVNALLLGDSALYLCASSPRRRSSYEQYFGPGTRLTVT.

The chain carries TRBV5-1 and TRBJ2-7; 11 nucleotides match TRBD1. Trimming took 4 bases from V and 3 from J; bases not matched to a gene: 3. CDR1 and CDR2 from the germline V gene are SGHRS and YFSETQ. The CDR3 consists of 14 residues. The CDR3 loop reads CASSTGTGGYEQYF. CDR3 sequence (DNA): TGCGCCAGCAGCACCGGGACAGGGGGCTACGAGCAGTACTTC.